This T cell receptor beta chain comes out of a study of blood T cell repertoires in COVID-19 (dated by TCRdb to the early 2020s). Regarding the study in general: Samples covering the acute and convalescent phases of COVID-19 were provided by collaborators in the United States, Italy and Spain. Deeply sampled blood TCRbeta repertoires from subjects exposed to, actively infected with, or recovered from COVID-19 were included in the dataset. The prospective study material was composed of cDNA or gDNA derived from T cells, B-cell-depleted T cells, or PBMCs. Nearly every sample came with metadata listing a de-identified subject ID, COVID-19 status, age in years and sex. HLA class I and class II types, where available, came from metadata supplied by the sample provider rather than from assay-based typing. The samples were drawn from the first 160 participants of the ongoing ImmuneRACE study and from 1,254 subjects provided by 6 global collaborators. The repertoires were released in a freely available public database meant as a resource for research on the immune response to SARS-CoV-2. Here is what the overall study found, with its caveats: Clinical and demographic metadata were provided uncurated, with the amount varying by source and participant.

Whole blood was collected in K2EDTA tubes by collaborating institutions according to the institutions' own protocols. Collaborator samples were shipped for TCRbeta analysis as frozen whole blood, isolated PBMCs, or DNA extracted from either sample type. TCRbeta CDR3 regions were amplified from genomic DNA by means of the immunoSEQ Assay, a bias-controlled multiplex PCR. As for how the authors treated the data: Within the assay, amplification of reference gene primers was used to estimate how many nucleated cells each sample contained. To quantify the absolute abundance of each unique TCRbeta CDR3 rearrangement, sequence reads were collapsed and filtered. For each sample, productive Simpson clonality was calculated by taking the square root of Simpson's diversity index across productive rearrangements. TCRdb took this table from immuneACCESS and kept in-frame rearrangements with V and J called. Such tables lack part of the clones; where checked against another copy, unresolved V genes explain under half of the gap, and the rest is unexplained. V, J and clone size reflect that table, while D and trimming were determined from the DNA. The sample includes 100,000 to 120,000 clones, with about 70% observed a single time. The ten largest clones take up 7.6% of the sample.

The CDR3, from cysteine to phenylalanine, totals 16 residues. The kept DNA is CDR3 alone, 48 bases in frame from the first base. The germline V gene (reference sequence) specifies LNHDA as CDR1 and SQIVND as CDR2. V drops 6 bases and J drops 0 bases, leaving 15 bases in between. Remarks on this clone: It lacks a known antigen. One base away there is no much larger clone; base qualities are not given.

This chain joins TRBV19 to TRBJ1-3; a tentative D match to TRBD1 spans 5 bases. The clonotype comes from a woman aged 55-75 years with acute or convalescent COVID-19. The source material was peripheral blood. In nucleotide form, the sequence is TGTGCCAGTAGACCGCCAGGCAGGGCCTCTGGAAACACCATATATTTT. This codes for CASRPPGRASGNTIYF.